This TCR beta chain came from a study of T cell responses to AZD1222 COVID-19 vaccine. At the level of the study: Researchers grouped second doses given at about 4 or about 12 weeks into one pool.

Study results and limitations: A mostly white British donor set with more females was recruited, and clonal diversity was possibly underestimated. Spike-specific TCR breadth and depth went up after people got two AZD1222 doses.

Method: immunoSEQ multiplex PCR; TCRdb's copy keeps in-frame clones and lacks some. The sample shows around 140,000 clones, 90% of them seen only once. About this clone: Its antigen is not known.

CDR3 length: 18 residues. Trimming cost V 0 bases and J 1 base, with 17 bases left between them. Germline V gene sequence: CDR1 SGDLS, CDR2 YYNGEE. The receptor was derived from an adult in good health. The rearrangement uses TRBV9 and TRBJ1-5, with a tentative D call TRBD1 (6 bases). The input for sequencing was peripheral blood, taken on day 0 of AZD1222 vaccination. The CDR3 loop is CASSVGDTRGSSNQPQHF. CDR3 bases: TGTGCCAGCAGCGTAGGGGACACCCGAGGGTCGAGCAATCAGCCCCAGCATTTT. The full variable domain, completed using reference TRBV9 and TRBJ1-5, is DSGVTQTPKHLITATGQRVTLRCSPRSGDLSVYWYQQSLDQGLQFLIQYYNGEERAKGNILERFSAQQFPDLHSELNLSSLELGDSALYFCASSVGDTRGSSNQPQHFGDGTRLSIL.